Listed here are 24 T cell receptor beta chains from one sample, sequenced in a study of T cells in Graves' hyperthyroidism and ophthalmopathy. Using RNA transcripts as the source, TCR beta CDR3 regions were amplified. Initially, a first-round RT-PCR of the TCR CDR3 employed the HTBI primer set. Each CDR3 protein is one row after TCRdb ran MiXCR on the multiplex PCR reads. The sample lists roughly 660,000 distinct CDR3 sequences; 17% were seen once. Sequencing was performed on blood. The receptors derive from a man between 50 and 59 years old with Graves' hyperthyroidism.

The chain is built from TRBV9 and TRBJ2-2; D unresolved. Germline CDR1 reads SGDLS; CDR2 reads YYNGEE. This CDR3 has 12 amino acids. Trimming took 1 base from V and 7 from J, leaving 5 bases between them. The CDR3 here is CASSVWGGELFF. Here the CDR3 DNA reads TGTGCCAGCAGCGTATGGGGCGGGGAGCTGTTTTTT.

This clonotype appeared a few times. The CDR3 loop is CASGLAELASNEQFF. DNA of the CDR3: TGTGCTAGTGGTTTGGCCGAACTAGCCTCCAATGAGCAGTTCTTC. The chain joins TRBV12-5 to TRBJ2-1, with D possibly being TRBD2 (6 bases). V was trimmed by 1 base and J by 6 bases, leaving 13 bases between them. This CDR3 is 15 amino acids long. The germline V gene encodes CDR1 LGHNT and CDR2 FRNRAP.

This clonotype was recorded a few times. This sequence joins TRBV29-1 and TRBJ2-7, with 8 bases aligning to TRBD1. V shed 1 base and J 6 bases; nucleotides not matched to a gene: 11. This CDR3 is built from 15 residues. Germline V lookup: CDR1 SQVTM, CDR2 ANQGSEA. CDR3 nucleotide sequence: TGCAGCGTTGAAGGGCAGGGGGCTCGCGCCGGCGAGCAGTACTTC. This encodes CSVEGQGARAGEQYF.

The chain uses TRBV6-2 or TRBV6-3 and TRBJ2-5; weak D call: TRBD1 (5 bases). Germline loops: CDR1 MNHEY, CDR2 SVGEGT. Trimming shortened V by 6 bases and J by 2 bases, and 10 bases separated the two germline ends. This CDR3 region has 13 residues. The CDR3 protein is CASSFRQQETQYF. CDR3 DNA: TGTGCCAGCAGCTTCAGACAGCAAGAGACCCAGTACTTC.

In this sample, this clonotype turned up a few times. The CDR3 protein is CASSLESRGRGLETQYF. The CDR3, as DNA: TGTGCCAGCAGCTTGGAATCTCGGGGCAGGGGGCTGGAGACCCAGTACTTC. The chain has TRBV5-5 and TRBJ2-5; 8 bases line up with TRBD1. From germline, CDR1 is SGHKS and CDR2 YYEKEE (reference sequence). The CDR3 has 17 residues. V gave up 0 bases and J gave up 5 bases; unmatched junction bases: 12.

Ten or more counts support this clonotype. The rearrangement links TRBV12-3 or TRBV12-4 to TRBJ2-1; the match to TRBD2 covers 13 bases. The J segment lost 2 bases and the V segment lost 0 bases, leaving 4 bases of the junction unmatched. The CDR3 totals 18 residues. CDR3 DNA sequence: TGTGCCAGCAGTTTAGCGGTACTAGCGGGAGGGGCCTACAATGAGCAGTTCTTC. Translation gives CASSLAVLAGGAYNEQFF.

This clonotype came up many times. The chain links TRBV20-1 to TRBJ2-3; a possible D gene is TRBD1 (5 bases). Looked up from germline, CDR1 is DFQATT and CDR2 is SNEGSKA (reference sequence). V lost 1 base, J lost 4 bases, and 6 bases lay in between. CDR3 length equals 12 residues. This chain's CDR3 is CSARVQADTQYF. CDR3 nucleotides: TGCAGTGCTAGAGTACAGGCAGATACGCAGTATTTT.

This clonotype was counted at least ten times. J is TRBJ2-1 and V is TRBV27; TRBD1 matches 7 bases. From germline, CDR1 is MNHEY and CDR2 SMNVEV (reference sequence). V lost 6 bases to trimming and J lost 6 bases; unmatched junction nucleotides: 8. This CDR3 has 14 residues. DNA of the CDR3: TGTGCCAGCAGATTGACAGGGCCTGGCAATGAGCAGTTCTTC. This translates into CASRLTGPGNEQFF.

In its sample, this clonotype was seen a few times. This sequence joins TRBV6-5 and TRBJ1-4; D gene unclear. CDR1 and CDR2 (germline): MNHEY, SVGAGI. V lost 2 bases to trimming and J lost 7 bases, with 17 bases between them. CDR3 length equals 16 residues. CDR3 protein: CASSYGLGSRAEKLFF. Here the CDR3 DNA reads TGTGCCAGCAGTTACGGGTTGGGATCGCGGGCTGAAAAACTGTTTTTT.

The chain has TRBV9 and TRBJ1-2; D remains ambiguous. This CDR3 has 14 residues. Germline V gene data show CDR1 as SGDLS and CDR2 as YYNGEE. The V gene lost 2 bases and the J gene lost 4 bases, with 12 bases spanning the gap. The DNA of the CDR3 is TGTGCCAGCAGCGTCAGCCACAATCCCTATGGCTACACCTTC. Translation: CASSVSHNPYGYTF. The entire variable domain, with the rest obtained from reference TRBV9 and TRBJ1-2, is as follows: DSGVTQTPKHLITATGQRVTLRCSPRSGDLSVYWYQQSLDQGLQFLIQYYNGEERAKGNILERFSAQQFPDLHSELNLSSLELGDSALYFCASSVSHNPYGYTFGSGTRLTVV.

J is TRBJ2-5 and V is TRBV12-3 or TRBV12-4; the match to TRBD2 covers 9 bases. CDR3 size: 15 residues. V was pared by 8 bases and J by 5 bases, with 12 bases of the junction left unmatched. DNA of the CDR3: TGTGCCAGCGGCGCTAGCGGGACCCGGGAGGAGACCCAGTACTTC. Encoded protein: CASGASGTREETQYF.

This clonotype was detected ten times or more. This chain connects TRBV5-1 to TRBJ2-1; tentatively, D is TRBD1 (5 bases). V was clipped by 0 bases and J by 6 bases, with 13 bases between them. Germline assignment: CDR1 SGHRS and CDR2 YFSETQ. The CDR3 is 15 residues long. The CDR3 DNA sequence: TGCGCCAGCAGCTTGGCAGGGCAAATGCTCAATGAGCAGTTCTTC. Translating gives CASSLAGQMLNEQFF.

The CDR3 nucleotides read TGTGCCACCCACCGGACAGGGGTGAACTATGGCTACACCTTC. Its protein is CATHRTGVNYGYTF. The gene calls are TRBV6-1 and TRBJ1-2; TRBD1 aligns across 9 bases. The CDR3 is 14 residues long. The V gene end was trimmed by 10 bases and the J gene end by 2 bases; junction bases not matched to a gene: 8. In germline, CDR1 is MNHNS, CDR2 SASEGT.

This clonotype was counted many times. This chain uses TRBV12-5 with TRBJ2-1, with D unresolved. Trimming took off 7 bases at V and 10 bases at J, with 14 bases between the two ends. The CDR3 runs 12 residues. Germline lookup yields CDR1 LGHNT and CDR2 FRNRAP. The CDR3 protein is CASAISVGEQFF. CDR3 DNA: TGTGCTAGTGCTATTTCTGTAGGGGAGCAGTTCTTC.

Ten or more counts support this clonotype. The genes are TRBV28 and TRBJ1-1; no clear D gene. Per germline, CDR1 MDHEN and CDR2 SYDVKM. The CDR3 has 11 amino acids. Deletions cut 4 bases from V and 9 bases from J, with 9 bases between. The CDR3 is CASSSVQKAFF. Written as DNA, the CDR3 is TGTGCCAGCAGTTCAGTTCAGAAAGCTTTCTTT.

This clonotype was observed a few times. The J gene is TRBJ1-1, the V gene TRBV5-6; no clear D. CDR1 and CDR2 from the germline V gene are SGHDT and YYEEEE. This CDR3 has 14 residues. V was pared by 0 bases and J by 7 bases, with 13 bases between. Here the CDR3 DNA reads TGTGCCAGCAGCTTGGAGAGAGCGGGTGGTGAAGCTTTCTTT. Its protein product is CASSLERAGGEAFF.

This clonotype was seen many times. The gene calls are TRBV2 and TRBJ2-5; 11 positions agree with TRBD2. Germline values: CDR1 SNHLY, CDR2 FYNNEI. This CDR3 has 17 residues. Trimming took 3 bases from V and 2 from J; bases not matched to a gene: 8. CDR3 region: CASSDLLAGVWQETQYF. CDR3 DNA sequence: TGTGCCAGCAGTGATTTACTAGCGGGAGTATGGCAAGAGACCCAGTACTTC. Combining the CDR3 with reference TRBV2 and TRBJ2-5 gives the whole variable domain EPEVTQTPSHQVTQMGQEVILRCVPISNHLYFYWYRQILGQKVEFLVSFYNNEISEKSEIFDDQFSVERPDGSNFTLKIRSTKLEDSAMYFCASSDLLAGVWQETQYFGPGTRLLVL.

This clonotype was counted only a few times. The V call is TRBV4-3, the J call TRBJ2-5, with unresolved D. The CDR3 totals 16 residues. Trimming removed 0 bases from V and 5 bases from J, with 16 bases in between. Germline V gene data show CDR1 as LGHNA and CDR2 as YSLEER. CDR3 in DNA: TGCGCCAGCAGCCAAGATCAGGCTTACCTTGGTGAGACCCAGTACTTC. This encodes CASSQDQAYLGETQYF.

This clonotype occurred a few times. The chain joins TRBV9 to TRBJ2-7; 7 bases fit TRBD1. Germline lookup yields CDR1 SGDLS and CDR2 YYNGEE. This CDR3 contains 16 residues. V lost 4 bases to trimming and J lost 5 bases; unmatched junction nucleotides: 15. Here the CDR3 reads CASSLNPGQFIDEQYF. Here the CDR3 DNA reads TGTGCCAGCAGCCTCAACCCGGGACAGTTTATCGACGAGCAGTACTTC.

CDR3 sequence (DNA): TGCGCCAGCAGCCACCCGGGACAGGGTAAGGGGGACACTGAAGCTTTCTTT. Amino acids: CASSHPGQGKGDTEAFF. The chain joins TRBV4-3 to TRBJ1-1; TRBD1 matches at 9 bases. Germline assignment: CDR1 LGHNA and CDR2 YSLEER. Unmatched junction bases numbered 11, after V lost 3 bases and J lost 3 bases. The CDR3 loop spans 17 amino acids.

The chain joins TRBV5-1 to TRBJ2-1; D not certain. V gave up 0 bases and J gave up 1 base, with 11 bases separating them. This CDR3 spans 16 amino acids. The germline gives CDR1 SGHRS, CDR2 YFSETQ. Here the CDR3 reads CASSLGYSISYNEQFF. In DNA, the CDR3 is TGCGCCAGCAGCTTGGGATATAGCATATCCTACAATGAGCAGTTCTTC.

The gene calls are TRBV4-1 and TRBJ2-5, with TRBD1 matching 7 bases. Unmatched junction bases numbered 7, after V lost 4 bases and J lost 2 bases. This CDR3 has 15 residues. Germline lookup yields CDR1 MGHRA and CDR2 YSYEKL. The CDR3 loop reads CASSPETGFQETQYF. The CDR3 DNA reads as TGCGCCAGCAGCCCAGAGACAGGGTTTCAAGAGACCCAGTACTTC.

A few counts support this clonotype. The V gene is TRBV28, the J gene TRBJ2-1; D possibly corresponds to TRBD2 (6 bases). The CDR3 extends over 15 amino acids. Germline CDR1 MDHEN, CDR2 SYDVKM. Trimming took off 6 bases at V and 3 bases at J, with 15 bases between the two ends. CDR3 loop: CASSQPLGGYNEQFF. The CDR3 coding sequence is TGTGCCAGCAGCCAACCCTTGGGGGGCTACAATGAGCAGTTCTTC.

This clonotype was seen only a few times. The chain uses TRBV7-9 and TRBJ1-2, with D possibly TRBD1 on 6 matching bases. Per germline, CDR1 SEHNR and CDR2 FQNEAQ (reference sequence). The CDR3 contains 15 residues. Between the trimmed V and J ends, which lost 1 base and 4 bases, there was a span of 13 bases. CDR3 DNA: TGTGCCAGCAGCTTAGGGGACACCGTTTCCTATGGCTACACCTTC. Residues: CASSLGDTVSYGYTF. Full variable domain (rest looked up from reference TRBV7-9 and TRBJ1-2): DTGVSQNPRHKITKRGQNVTFRCDPISEHNRLYWYRQTLGQGPEFLTYFQNEAQLEKSRLLSDRFSAERPKGSFSTLEIQRTEQGDSAMYLCASSLGDTVSYGYTFGSGTRLTVV.